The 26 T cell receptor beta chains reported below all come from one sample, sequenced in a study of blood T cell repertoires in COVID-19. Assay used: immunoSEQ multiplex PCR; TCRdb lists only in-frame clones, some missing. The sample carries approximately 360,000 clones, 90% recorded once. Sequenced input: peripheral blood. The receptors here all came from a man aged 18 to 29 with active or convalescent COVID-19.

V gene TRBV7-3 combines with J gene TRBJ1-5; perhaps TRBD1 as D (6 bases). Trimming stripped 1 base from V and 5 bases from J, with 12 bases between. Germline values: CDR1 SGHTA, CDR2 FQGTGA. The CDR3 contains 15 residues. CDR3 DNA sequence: TGTGCCAGCAGCTTAATTCGGGCAGGGGATCAGCCCCAGCATTTT. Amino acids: CASSLIRAGDQPQHF. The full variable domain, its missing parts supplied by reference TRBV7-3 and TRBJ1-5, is GAGVSQTPSNKVTEKGKYVELRCDPISGHTALYWYRQSLGQGPEFLIYFQGTGAADDSGLPNDRFFAVRPEGSVSTLKIQRTERGDSAVYLCASSLIRAGDQPQHFGDGTRLSIL.

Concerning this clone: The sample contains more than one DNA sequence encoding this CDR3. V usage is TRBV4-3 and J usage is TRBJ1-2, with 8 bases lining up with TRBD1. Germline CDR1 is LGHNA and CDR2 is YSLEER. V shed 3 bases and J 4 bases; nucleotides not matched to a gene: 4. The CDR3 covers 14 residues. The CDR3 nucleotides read TGCGCCAGCAGCCAGGACAGGGTCGGCTATGGCTACACCTTC. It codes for CASSQDRVGYGYTF.

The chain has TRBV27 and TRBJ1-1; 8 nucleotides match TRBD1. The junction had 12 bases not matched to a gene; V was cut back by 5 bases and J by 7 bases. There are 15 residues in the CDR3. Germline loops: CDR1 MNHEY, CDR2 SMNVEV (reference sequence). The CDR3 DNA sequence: TGTGCCAGCAGTACCTTAGGGACAGGAGTCCTTGAAGCTTTCTTT. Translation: CASSTLGTGVLEAFF.

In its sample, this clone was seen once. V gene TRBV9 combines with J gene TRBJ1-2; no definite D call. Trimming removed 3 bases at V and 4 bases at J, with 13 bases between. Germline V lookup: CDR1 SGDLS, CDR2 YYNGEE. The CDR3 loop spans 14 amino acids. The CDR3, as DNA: TGTGCCAGCAGCGCCCCCCCGGGTTCCTATGGCTACACCTTC. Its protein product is CASSAPPGSYGYTF. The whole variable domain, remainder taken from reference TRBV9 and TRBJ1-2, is DSGVTQTPKHLITATGQRVTLRCSPRSGDLSVYWYQQSLDQGLQFLIQYYNGEERAKGNILERFSAQQFPDLHSELNLSSLELGDSALYFCASSAPPGSYGYTFGSGTRLTVV.

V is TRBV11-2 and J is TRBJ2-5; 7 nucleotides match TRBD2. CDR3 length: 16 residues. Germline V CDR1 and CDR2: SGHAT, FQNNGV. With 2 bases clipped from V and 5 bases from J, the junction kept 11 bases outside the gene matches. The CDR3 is CASSLNGRTGGETQYF. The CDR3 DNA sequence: TGTGCCAGCAGCTTAAACGGGCGGACCGGGGGGGAGACCCAGTACTTC.

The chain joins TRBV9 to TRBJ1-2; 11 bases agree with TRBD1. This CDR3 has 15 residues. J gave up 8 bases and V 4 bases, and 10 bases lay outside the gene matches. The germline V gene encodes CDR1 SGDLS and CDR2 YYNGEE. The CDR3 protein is CASSTWTGGAEGYTF. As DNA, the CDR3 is TGTGCCAGCAGCACCTGGACAGGGGGCGCCGAAGGCTACACCTTC.

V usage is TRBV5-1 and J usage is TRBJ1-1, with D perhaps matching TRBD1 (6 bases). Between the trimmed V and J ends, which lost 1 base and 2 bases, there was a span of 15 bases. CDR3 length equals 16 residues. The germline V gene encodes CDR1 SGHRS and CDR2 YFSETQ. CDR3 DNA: TGCGCCAGCAGCTTGAACCCCTCGGGGACAAACACTGAAGCTTTCTTT. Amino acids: CASSLNPSGTNTEAFF.

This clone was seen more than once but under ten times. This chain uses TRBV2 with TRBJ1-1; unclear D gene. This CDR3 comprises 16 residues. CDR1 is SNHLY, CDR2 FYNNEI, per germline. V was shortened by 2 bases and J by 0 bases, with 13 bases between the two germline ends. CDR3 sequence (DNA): TGTGCCAGCAGTGAATTGACTACAGATCTGAACACTGAAGCTTTCTTT. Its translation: CASSELTTDLNTEAFF.

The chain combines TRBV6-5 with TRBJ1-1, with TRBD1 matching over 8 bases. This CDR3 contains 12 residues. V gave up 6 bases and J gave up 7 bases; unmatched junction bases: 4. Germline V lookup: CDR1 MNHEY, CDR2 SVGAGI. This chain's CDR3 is CASRRTGNEAFF. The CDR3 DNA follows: TGTGCCAGCAGACGGACAGGGAATGAAGCTTTCTTT.

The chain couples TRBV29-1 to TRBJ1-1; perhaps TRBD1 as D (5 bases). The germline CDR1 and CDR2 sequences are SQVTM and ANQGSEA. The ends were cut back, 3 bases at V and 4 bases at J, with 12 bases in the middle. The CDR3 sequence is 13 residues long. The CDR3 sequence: CSVEGRVATEAFF. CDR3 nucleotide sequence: TGCAGCGTTGAGGGCAGGGTCGCCACTGAAGCTTTCTTT.

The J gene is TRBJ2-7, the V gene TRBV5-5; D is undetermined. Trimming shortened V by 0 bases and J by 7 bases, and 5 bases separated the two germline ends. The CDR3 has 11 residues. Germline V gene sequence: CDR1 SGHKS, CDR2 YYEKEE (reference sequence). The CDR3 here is CASSLGPEQYF. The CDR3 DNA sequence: TGTGCCAGCAGCTTGGGGCCGGAGCAGTACTTC.

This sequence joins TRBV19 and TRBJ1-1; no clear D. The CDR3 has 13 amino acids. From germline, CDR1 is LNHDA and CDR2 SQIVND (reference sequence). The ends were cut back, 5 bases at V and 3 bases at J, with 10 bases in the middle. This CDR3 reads CASSLPGYTEAFF. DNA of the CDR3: TGTGCCAGTAGTCTACCGGGGTACACTGAAGCTTTCTTT.

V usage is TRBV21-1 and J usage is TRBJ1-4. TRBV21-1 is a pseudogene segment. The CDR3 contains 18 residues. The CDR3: CASSKARRGRGINEKLFF. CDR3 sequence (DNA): TGTGCCAGCAGCAAAGCAAGGCGAGGTCGTGGAATTAATGAAAAACTGTTTTTT.

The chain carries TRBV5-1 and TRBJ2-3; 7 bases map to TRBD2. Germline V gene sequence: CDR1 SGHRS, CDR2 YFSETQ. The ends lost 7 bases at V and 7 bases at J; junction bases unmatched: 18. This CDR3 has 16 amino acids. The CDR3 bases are TGCGCCAGCCATTCCCCTCTAGCGGCGGATAGGAATACGCAGTATTTT. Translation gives CASHSPLAADRNTQYF.

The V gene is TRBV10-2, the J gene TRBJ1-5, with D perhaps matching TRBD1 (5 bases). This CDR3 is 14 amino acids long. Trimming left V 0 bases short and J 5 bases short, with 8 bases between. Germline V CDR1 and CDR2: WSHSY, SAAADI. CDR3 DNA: TGCGCCAGCAGTGAGTCCCAGGGTTATCAGCCCCAGCATTTT. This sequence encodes CASSESQGYQPQHF.

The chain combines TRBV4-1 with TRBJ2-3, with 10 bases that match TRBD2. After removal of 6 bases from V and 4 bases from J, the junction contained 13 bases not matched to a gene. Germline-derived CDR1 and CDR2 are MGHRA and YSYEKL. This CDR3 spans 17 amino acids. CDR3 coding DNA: TGCGCCAGCAGTATAGCGGGGGGAACCCTTATGGCAGATACGCAGTATTTT. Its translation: CASSIAGGTLMADTQYF.

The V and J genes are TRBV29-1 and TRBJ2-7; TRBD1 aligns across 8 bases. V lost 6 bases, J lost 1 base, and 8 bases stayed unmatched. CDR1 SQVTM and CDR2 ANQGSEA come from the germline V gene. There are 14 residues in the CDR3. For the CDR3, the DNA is TGCAGCGTCCGTGGGACAGGAGGGTCCTACGAGCAGTACTTC. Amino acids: CSVRGTGGSYEQYF.

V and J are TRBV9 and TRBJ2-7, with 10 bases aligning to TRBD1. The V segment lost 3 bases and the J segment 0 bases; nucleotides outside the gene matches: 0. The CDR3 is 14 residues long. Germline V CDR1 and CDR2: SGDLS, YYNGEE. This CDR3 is CASSGTGGSYEQYF. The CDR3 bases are TGTGCCAGCAGCGGGACAGGGGGCTCCTACGAGCAGTACTTC.

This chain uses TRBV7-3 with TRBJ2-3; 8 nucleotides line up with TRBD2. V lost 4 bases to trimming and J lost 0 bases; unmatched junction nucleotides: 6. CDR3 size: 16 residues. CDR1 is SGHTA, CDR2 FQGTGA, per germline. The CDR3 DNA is TGTGCCAGCAGCTCTCGGGGCGGGAGGAGCACAGATACGCAGTATTTT. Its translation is CASSSRGGRSTDTQYF.

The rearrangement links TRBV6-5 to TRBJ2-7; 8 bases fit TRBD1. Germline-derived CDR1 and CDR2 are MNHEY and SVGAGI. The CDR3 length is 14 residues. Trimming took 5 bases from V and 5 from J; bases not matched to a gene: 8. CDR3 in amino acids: CASSNGQGGNEQYF. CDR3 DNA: TGTGCCAGCAGTAACGGACAGGGAGGAAACGAGCAGTACTTC.

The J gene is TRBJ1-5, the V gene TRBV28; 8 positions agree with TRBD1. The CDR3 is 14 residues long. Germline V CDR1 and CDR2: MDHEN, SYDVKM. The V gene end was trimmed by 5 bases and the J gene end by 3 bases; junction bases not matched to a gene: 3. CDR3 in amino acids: CASSRTGLNQPQHF. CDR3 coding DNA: TGTGCCAGCAGTCGGACAGGGCTCAATCAGCCCCAGCATTTT. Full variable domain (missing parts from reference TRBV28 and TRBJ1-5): DVKVTQSSRYLVKRTGEKVFLECVQDMDHENMFWYRQDPGLGLRLIYFSYDVKMKEKGDIPEGYSVSREKKERFSLILESASTNQTSMYLCASSRTGLNQPQHFGDGTRLSIL.

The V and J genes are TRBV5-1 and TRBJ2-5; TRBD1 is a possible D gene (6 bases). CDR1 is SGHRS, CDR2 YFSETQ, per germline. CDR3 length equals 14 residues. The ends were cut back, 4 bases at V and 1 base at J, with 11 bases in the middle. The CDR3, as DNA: TGCGCCAGCAGCCAAGGACAGCCCCAAGAGACCCAGTACTTC. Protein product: CASSQGQPQETQYF. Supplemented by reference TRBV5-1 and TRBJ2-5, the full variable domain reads KAGVTQTPRYLIKTRGQQVTLSCSPISGHRSVSWYQQTPGQGLQFLFEYFSETQRNKGNFPGRFSGRQFSNSRSEMNVSTLELGDSALYLCASSQGQPQETQYFGPGTRLLVL.

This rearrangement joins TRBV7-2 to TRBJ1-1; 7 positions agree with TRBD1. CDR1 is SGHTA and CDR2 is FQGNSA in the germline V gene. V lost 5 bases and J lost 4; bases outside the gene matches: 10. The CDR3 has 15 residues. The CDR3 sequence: CASSVNRGGATEAFF. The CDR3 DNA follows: TGTGCCAGCAGCGTTAACAGGGGTGGTGCCACTGAAGCTTTCTTT.

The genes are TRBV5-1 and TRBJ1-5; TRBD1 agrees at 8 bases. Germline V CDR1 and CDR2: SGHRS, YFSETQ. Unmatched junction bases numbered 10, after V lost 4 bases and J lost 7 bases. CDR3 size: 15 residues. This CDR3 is CASSVAPGQGQPQHF. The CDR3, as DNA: TGCGCCAGCAGCGTGGCACCTGGACAGGGCCAGCCCCAGCATTTT.

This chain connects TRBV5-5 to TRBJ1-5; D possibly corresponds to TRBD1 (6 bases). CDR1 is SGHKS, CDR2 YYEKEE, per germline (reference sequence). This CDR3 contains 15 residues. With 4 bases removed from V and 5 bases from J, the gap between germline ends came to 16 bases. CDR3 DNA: TGTGCCAGCAGCGCCGAAGGGGGGGCGTATCAGCCCCAGCATTTT. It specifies CASSAEGGAYQPQHF.

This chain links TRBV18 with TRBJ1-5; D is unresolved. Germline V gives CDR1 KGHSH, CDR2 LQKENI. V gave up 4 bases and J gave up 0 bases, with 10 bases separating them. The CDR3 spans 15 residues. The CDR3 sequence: CASSLEQNSNQPQHF. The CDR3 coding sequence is TGTGCCAGCTCACTTGAGCAAAATAGCAATCAGCCCCAGCATTTT. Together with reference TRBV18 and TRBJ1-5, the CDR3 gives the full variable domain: NAGVMQNPRHLVRRRGQEARLRCSPMKGHSHVYWYRQLPEEGLKFMVYLQKENIIDESGMPKERFSAEFPKEGPSILRIQQVVRGDSAAYFCASSLEQNSNQPQHFGDGTRLSIL.